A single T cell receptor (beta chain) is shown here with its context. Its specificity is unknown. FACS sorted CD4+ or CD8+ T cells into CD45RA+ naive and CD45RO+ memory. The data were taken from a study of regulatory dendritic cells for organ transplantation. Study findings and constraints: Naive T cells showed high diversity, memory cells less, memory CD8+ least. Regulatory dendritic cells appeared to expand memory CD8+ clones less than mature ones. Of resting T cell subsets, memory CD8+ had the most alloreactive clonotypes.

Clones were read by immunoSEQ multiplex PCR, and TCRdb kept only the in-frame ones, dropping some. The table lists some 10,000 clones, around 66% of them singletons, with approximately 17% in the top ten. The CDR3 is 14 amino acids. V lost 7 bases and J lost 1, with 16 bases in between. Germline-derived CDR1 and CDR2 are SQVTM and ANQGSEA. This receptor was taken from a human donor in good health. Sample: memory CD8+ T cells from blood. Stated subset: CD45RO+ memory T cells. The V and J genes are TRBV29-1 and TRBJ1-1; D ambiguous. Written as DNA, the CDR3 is TGCAGCGCCATGACACGACCCGGGAACACTGAAGCTTTCTTT. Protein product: CSAMTRPGNTEAFF.